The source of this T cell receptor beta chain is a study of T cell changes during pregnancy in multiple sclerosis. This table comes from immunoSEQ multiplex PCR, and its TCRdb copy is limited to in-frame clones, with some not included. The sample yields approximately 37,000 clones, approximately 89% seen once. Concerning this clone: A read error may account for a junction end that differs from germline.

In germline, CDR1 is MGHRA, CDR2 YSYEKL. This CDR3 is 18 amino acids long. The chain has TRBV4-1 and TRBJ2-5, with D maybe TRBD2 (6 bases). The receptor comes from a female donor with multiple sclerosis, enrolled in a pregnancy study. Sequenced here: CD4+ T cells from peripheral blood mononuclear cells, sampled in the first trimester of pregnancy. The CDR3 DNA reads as TGCGCCAGCAACCAAGATCTGGCGAAAATGGGGAGGCAAGAGACCCAGTACTTC. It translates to CASNQDLAKMGRQETQYF.